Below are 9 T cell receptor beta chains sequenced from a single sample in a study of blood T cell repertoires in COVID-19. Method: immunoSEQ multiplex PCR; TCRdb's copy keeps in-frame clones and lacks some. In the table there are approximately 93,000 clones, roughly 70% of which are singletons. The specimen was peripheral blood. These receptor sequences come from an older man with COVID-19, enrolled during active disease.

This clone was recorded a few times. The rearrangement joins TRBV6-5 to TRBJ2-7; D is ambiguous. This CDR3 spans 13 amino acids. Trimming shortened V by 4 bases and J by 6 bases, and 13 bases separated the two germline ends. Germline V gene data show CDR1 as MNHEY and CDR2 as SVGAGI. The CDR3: CASSSPGSSEQYF. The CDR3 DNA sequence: TGTGCCAGCAGTTCACCAGGAAGTTCCGAGCAGTACTTC.

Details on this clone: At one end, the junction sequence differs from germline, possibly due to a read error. This CDR3 is CATSDGRRGLF. In DNA, the CDR3 is TGTGCCACCAGTGATGGGAGAAGAGGGCTCTTC. The chain links TRBV24-1 to TRBJ2-1; TRBD2 might be the D (5 bases). CDR1 and CDR2 (germline): KGHDR, SFDVKD. The CDR3 has 11 amino acids.

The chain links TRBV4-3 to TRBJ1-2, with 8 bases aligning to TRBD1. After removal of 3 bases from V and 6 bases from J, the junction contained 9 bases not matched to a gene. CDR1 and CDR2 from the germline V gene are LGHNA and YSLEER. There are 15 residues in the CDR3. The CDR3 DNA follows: TGCGCCAGCAGCCAGGAGGACAGGGTATTCCATGGCTACACCTTC. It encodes CASSQEDRVFHGYTF.

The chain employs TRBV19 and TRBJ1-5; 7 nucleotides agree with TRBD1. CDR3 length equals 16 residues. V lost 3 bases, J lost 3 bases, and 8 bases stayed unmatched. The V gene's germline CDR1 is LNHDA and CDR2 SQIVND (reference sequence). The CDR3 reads CASSIYGTEFNQPQHF. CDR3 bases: TGTGCCAGTAGTATTTATGGGACAGAGTTCAATCAGCCCCAGCATTTT.

DNA of the CDR3: TGTGCCAGCAGCCGGGACTCATCCTATGGCTACACCTTC. Its protein product is CASSRDSSYGYTF. V usage is TRBV14 and J usage is TRBJ1-2; possible D gene TRBD1, 5 bases. The V gene lost 4 bases and the J gene lost 4 bases, with 10 bases spanning the gap. This CDR3 is built from 13 residues. In germline, CDR1 is SGHDN, CDR2 FVKESK.

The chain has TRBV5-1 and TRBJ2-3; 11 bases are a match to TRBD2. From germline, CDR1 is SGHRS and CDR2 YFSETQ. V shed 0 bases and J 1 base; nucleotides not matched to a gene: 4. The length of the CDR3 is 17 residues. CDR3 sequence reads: CASSLVAGGHGTDTQYF. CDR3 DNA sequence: TGCGCCAGCAGCTTGGTAGCGGGAGGGCACGGCACAGATACGCAGTATTTT.

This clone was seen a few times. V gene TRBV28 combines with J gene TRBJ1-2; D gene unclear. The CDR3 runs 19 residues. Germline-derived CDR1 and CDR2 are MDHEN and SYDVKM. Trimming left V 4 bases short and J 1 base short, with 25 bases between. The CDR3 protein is CASSSLNPPIREINYGYTF. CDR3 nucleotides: TGTGCCAGCAGTTCCCTCAATCCCCCTATCCGGGAGATTAACTATGGCTACACCTTC.

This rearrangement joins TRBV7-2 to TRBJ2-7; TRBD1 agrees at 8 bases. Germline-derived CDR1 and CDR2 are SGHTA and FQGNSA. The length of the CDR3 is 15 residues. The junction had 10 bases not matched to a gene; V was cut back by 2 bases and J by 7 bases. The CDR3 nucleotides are TGTGCCAGCAGCTTATATTTGCAGGGGGCGGATGAGCAGTACTTC. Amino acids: CASSLYLQGADEQYF.

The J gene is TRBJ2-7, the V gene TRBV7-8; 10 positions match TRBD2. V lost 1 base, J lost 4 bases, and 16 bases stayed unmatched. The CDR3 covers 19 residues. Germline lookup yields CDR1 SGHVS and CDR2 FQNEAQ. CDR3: CASSLVRASGSTVNYEQYF. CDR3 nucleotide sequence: TGTGCCAGCAGCTTAGTAAGGGCTAGCGGGAGTACGGTTAATTACGAGCAGTACTTC.